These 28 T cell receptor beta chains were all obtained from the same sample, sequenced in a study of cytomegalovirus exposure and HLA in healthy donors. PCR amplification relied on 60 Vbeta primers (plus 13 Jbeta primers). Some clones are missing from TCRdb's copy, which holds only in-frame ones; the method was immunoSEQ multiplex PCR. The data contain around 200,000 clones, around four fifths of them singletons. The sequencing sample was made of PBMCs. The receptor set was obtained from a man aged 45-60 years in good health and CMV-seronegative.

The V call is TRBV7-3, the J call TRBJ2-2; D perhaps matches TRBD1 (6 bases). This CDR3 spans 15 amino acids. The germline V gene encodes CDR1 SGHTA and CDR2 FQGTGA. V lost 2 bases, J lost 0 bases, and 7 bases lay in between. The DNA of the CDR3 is TGTGCCAGCAGCTTAGGGGGCACGAACACCGGGGAGCTGTTTTTT. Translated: CASSLGGTNTGELFF.

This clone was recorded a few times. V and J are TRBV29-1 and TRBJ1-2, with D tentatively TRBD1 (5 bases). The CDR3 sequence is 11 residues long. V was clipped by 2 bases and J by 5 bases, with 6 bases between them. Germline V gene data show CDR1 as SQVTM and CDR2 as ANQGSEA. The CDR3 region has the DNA TGCAGCGTTGAACAGGGTTATGGCTACACCTTC. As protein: CSVEQGYGYTF.

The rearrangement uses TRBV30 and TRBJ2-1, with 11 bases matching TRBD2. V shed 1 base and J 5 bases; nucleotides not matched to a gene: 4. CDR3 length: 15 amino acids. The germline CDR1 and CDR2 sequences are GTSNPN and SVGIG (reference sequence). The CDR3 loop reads CAWSGGTSGHNEQFF. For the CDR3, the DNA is TGTGCCTGGAGTGGCGGGACTAGCGGTCACAATGAGCAGTTCTTC.

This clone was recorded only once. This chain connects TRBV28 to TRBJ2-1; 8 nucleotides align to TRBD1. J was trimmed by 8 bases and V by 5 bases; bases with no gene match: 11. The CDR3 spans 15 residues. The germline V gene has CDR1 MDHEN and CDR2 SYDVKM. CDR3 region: CASSVTGARRYEQFF. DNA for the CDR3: TGTGCCAGCAGTGTGACAGGGGCAAGGAGGTATGAGCAGTTCTTC.

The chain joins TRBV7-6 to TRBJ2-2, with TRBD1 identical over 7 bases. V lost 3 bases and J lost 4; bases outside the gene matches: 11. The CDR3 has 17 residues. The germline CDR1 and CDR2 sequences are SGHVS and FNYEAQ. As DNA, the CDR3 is TGTGCCAGCAGCTTTACCCAAGGGGGCTCGGTCACCGGGGAGCTGTTTTTT. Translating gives CASSFTQGGSVTGELFF.

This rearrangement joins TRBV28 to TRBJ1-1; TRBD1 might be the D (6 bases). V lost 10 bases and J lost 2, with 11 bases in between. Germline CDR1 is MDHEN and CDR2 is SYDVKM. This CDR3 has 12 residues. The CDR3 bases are TGTGCCACCTCCGGGACAAACACTGAAGCTTTCTTT. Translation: CATSGTNTEAFF.

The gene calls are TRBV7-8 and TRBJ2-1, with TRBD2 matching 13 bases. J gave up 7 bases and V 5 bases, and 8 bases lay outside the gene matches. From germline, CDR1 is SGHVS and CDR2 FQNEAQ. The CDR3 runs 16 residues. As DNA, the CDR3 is TGTGCCAGCAGCCCAAGACTAGCGGGGGGTTCGAATGAGCAGTTCTTC. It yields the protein CASSPRLAGGSNEQFF. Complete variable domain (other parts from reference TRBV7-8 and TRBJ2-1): GAGVSQSPRYKVAKRGQDVALRCDPISGHVSLFWYQQALGQGPEFLTYFQNEAQLDKSGLPSDRFFAERPEGSVSTLKIQRTQQEDSAVYLCASSPRLAGGSNEQFFGPGTRLTVL.

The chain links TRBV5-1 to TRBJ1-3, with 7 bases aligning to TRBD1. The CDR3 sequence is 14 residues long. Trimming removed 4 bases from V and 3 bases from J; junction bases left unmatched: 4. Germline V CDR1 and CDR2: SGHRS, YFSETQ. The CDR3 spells CASSQGVDGNTIYF. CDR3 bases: TGCGCCAGCAGCCAGGGGGTAGATGGAAACACCATATATTTT.

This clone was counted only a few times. Written as DNA, the CDR3 is TGTGCCAGCAGCTTTCAGGGGGGATTCCAGAACACTGAAGCTTTCTTT. It is translated as CASSFQGGFQNTEAFF. J is TRBJ1-1 and V is TRBV7-3; 7 bases align to TRBD1. The germline CDR1 and CDR2 sequences are SGHTA and FQGTGA. With V trimmed by 3 bases and J by 1 base, 8 bases remained unmatched. This CDR3 region has 16 residues.

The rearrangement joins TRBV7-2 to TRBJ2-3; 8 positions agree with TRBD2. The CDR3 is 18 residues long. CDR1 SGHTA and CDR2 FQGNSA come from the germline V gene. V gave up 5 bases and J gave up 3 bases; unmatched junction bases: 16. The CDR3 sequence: CASSASRGGPRVTDTQYF. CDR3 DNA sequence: TGTGCCAGCAGCGCGTCCCGGGGGGGCCCCCGAGTGACAGATACGCAGTATTTT.

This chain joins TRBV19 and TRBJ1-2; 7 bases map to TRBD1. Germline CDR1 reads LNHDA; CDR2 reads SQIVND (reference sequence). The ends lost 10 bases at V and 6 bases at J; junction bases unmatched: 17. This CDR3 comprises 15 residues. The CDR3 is CATRGRTDDRNGYTF. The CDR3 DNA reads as TGTGCCACCAGGGGGAGGACAGACGATAGGAATGGCTACACCTTC.

Here the CDR3 reads CASSQGDRENTEAFF. The CDR3 nucleotides are TGCGCCAGCAGCCAAGGGGACAGGGAGAACACTGAAGCTTTCTTT. The genes are TRBV4-3 and TRBJ1-1, with 9 bases lining up with TRBD1. V was clipped by 1 base and J by 1 base; unmatched bases: 1. This CDR3 is 15 amino acids long. Germline-derived CDR1 and CDR2 are LGHNA and YSLEER.

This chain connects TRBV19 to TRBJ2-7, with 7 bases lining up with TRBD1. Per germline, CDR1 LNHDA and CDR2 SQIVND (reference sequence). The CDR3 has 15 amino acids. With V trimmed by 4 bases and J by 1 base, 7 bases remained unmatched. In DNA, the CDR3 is TGTGCCAGTAGTACTGACAGGGACCGATCCTACGAGCAGTACTTC. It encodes CASSTDRDRSYEQYF.

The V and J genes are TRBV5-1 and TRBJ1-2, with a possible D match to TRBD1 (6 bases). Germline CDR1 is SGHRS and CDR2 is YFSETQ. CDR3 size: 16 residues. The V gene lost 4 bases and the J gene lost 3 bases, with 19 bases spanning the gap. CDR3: CASSRTGAPGDYGYTF. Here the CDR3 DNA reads TGCGCCAGCAGCAGAACCGGGGCCCCAGGGGACTATGGCTACACCTTC. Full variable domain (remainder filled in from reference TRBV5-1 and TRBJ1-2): KAGVTQTPRYLIKTRGQQVTLSCSPISGHRSVSWYQQTPGQGLQFLFEYFSETQRNKGNFPGRFSGRQFSNSRSEMNVSTLELGDSALYLCASSRTGAPGDYGYTFGSGTRLTVV.

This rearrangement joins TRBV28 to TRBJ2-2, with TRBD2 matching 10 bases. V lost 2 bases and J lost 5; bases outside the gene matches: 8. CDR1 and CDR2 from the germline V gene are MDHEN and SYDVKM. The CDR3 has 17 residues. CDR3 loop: CASSLVRASGSTGELFF. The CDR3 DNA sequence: TGTGCCAGCAGTTTAGTTAGGGCTAGCGGGAGTACCGGGGAGCTGTTTTTT. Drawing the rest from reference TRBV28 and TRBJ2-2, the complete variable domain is DVKVTQSSRYLVKRTGEKVFLECVQDMDHENMFWYRQDPGLGLRLIYFSYDVKMKEKGDIPEGYSVSREKKERFSLILESASTNQTSMYLCASSLVRASGSTGELFFGEGSRLTVL.

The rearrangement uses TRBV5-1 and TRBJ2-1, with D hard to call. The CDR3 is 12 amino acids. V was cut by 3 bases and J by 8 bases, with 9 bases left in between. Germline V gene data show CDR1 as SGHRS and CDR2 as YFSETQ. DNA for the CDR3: TGCGCCAGCAGCTCAAACTCCTATGAGCAGTTCTTC. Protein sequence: CASSSNSYEQFF. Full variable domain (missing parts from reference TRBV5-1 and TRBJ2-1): KAGVTQTPRYLIKTRGQQVTLSCSPISGHRSVSWYQQTPGQGLQFLFEYFSETQRNKGNFPGRFSGRQFSNSRSEMNVSTLELGDSALYLCASSSNSYEQFFGPGTRLTVL.

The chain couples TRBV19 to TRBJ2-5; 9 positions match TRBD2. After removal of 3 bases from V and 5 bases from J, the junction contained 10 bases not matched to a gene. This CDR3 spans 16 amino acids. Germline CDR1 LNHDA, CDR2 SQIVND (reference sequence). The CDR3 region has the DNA TGTGCCAGTAGTATCTTCTTAGCGGGAGATAGGGAGACCCAGTACTTC. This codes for CASSIFLAGDRETQYF.

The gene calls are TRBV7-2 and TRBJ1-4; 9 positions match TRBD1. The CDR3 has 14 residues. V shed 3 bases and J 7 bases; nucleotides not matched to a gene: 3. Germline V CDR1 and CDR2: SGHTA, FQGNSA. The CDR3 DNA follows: TGTGCCAGCAGCTTCCGGGACAGGGCTGAAAAACTGTTTTTT. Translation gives CASSFRDRAEKLFF. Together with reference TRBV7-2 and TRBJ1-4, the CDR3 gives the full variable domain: GAGVSQSPSNKVTEKGKDVELRCDPISGHTALYWYRQSLGQGLEFLIYFQGNSAPDKSGLPSDRFSAERTGGSVSTLTIQRTQQEDSAVYLCASSFRDRAEKLFFGSGTQLSVL.

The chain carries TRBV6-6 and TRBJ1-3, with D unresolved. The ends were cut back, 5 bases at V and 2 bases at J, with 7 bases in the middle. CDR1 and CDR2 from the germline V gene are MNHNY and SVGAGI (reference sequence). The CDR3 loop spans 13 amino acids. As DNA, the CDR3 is TGTGCCAGCAGTGAGTATACTGGAAACACCATATATTTT. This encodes CASSEYTGNTIYF.

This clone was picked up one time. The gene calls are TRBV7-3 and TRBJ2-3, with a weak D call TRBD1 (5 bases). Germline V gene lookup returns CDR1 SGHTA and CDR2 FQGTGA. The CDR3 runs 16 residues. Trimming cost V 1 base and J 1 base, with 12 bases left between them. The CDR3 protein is CASSLNRGKGTDTQYF. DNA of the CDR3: TGTGCCAGCAGCTTAAATAGGGGAAAGGGCACAGATACGCAGTATTTT.

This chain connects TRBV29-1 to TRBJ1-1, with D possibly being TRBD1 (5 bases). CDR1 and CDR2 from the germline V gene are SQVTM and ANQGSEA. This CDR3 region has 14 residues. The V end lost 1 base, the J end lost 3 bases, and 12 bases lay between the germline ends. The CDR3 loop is CSVEGAGFHTEAFF. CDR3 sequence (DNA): TGCAGCGTTGAAGGCGCAGGGTTTCACACTGAAGCTTTCTTT. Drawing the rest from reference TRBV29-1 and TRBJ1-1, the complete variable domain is SAVISQKPSRDICQRGTSLTIQCQVDSQVTMMFWYRQQPGQSLTLIATANQGSEATYESGFVIDKFPISRPNLTFSTLTVSNMSPEDSSIYLCSVEGAGFHTEAFFGQGTRLTVV.

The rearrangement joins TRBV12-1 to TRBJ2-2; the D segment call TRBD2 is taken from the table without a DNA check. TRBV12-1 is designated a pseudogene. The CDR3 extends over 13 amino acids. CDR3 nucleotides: TGTGCCAGCCGACTAGTGGGCACCGGGGAGCTGTTTTTT. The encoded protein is CASRLVGTGELFF.

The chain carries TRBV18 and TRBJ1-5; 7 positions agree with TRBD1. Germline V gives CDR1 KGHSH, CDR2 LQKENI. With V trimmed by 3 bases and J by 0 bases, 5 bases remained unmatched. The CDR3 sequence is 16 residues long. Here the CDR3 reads CASSPPGQSSNQPQHF. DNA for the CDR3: TGTGCCAGCTCACCGCCGGGACAGAGTAGCAATCAGCCCCAGCATTTT.

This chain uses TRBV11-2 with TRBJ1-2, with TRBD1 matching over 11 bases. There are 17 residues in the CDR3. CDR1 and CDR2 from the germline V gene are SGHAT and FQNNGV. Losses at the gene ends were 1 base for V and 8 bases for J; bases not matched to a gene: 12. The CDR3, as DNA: TGTGCCAGCAGCTTAGTAGCGGATGGACAGGGGGCTCGAGGCTACACCTTC. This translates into CASSLVADGQGARGYTF.

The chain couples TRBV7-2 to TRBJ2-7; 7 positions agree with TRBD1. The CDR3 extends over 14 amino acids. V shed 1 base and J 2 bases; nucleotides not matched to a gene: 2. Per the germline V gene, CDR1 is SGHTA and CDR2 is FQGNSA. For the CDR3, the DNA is TGTGCCAGCAGCTTAGGAGGGACAGCCTACGAGCAGTACTTC. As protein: CASSLGGTAYEQYF.

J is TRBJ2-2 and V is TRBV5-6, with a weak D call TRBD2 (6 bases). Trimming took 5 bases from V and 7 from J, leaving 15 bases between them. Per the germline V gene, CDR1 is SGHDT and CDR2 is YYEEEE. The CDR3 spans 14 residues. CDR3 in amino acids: CASRLPSENGELFF. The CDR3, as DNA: TGTGCCAGCAGGTTGCCTAGCGAGAACGGGGAGCTGTTTTTT.

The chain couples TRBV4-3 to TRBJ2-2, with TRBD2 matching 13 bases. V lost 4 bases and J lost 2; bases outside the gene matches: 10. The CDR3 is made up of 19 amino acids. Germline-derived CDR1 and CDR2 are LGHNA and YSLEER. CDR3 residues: CASSRLTSGRTLNTGELFF. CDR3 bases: TGCGCCAGCAGCCGGTTGACTAGCGGGAGGACTCTTAACACCGGGGAGCTGTTTTTT.

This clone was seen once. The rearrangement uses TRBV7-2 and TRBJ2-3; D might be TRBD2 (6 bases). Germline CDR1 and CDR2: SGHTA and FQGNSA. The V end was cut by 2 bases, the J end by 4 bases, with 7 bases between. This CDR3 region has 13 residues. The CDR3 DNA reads TGTGCCAGCAGCTTATCGGGGGCAGATACGCAGTATTTT. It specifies CASSLSGADTQYF.